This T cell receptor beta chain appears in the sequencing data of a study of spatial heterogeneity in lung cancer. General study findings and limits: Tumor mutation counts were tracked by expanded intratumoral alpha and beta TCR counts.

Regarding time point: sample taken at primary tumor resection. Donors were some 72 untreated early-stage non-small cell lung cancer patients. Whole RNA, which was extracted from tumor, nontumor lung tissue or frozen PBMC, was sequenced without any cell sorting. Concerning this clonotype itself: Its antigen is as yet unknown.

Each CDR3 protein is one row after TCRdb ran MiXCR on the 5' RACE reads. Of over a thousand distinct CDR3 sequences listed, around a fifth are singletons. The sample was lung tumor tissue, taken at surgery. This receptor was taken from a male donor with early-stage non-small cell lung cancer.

CDR3 nucleotide sequence: TGCAGTGCTAGAGGGGGGTCGGGAGAGGCAGATACGCAGTATTTT. Its translation: CSARGGSGEADTQYF. The genes are TRBV20-1 and TRBJ2-3; possible D gene TRBD2, 6 bases. Germline CDR1 and CDR2: DFQATT and SNEGSKA (reference sequence). V was shortened by 1 base and J by 4 bases, with 15 bases between the two germline ends. CDR3 length: 15 residues.